This paragraph covers one T cell receptor beta chain sequence. The antigen is not known. Sample-barcoded 5' priming and a J-beta primer mix drove a second PCR of roughly 7 to 11 cycles. TCRdb independently ran MiXCR on the 5' RACE reads; one entry per CDR3 protein. The data show around 1,500,000 distinct CDR3 sequences, 28% seen once. CDR3 length: 14 residues. Between the trimmed V and J ends, which lost 5 bases and 3 bases, there was a span of 14 bases. This sample was taken from a study of blood T cells in healthy people across ages. Study findings and constraints: Changes seen in expanded clonotypes were possibly confounded by donor CMV status left unknown. Naive T cell percentage showed a strong correlation with the diversity of TCR beta.

The receptor was isolated from a woman under 40 in good health. The source material was blood. The chain is built from TRBV12-3 or TRBV12-4 and TRBJ2-7, with D tentatively TRBD1 (5 bases). DNA for the CDR3: TGTGCCAGCAGTCTACAACAGGCTGACTACGAGCAGTACTTC. Amino acid sequence: CASSLQQADYEQYF.